The clone carrying this T cell receptor (beta chain) has just a few counts. The sample belongs to a study of blood T cell repertoires in COVID-19. Background on the study: Acute and convalescent COVID-19 specimens originated in the United States, Italy and Spain. The cDNA or gDNA used as material had been derived from T cells, B-cell-depleted T cells, or PBMCs.

Only in-frame clones appear in the TCRdb table, and some are missing; sequencing was by immunoSEQ multiplex PCR. This table holds about 91,000 clones, approximately 82% found once. Germline V gene data show CDR1 as SGHDN and CDR2 as FVKESK. V trimming: 0 bases; J trimming: 1 base; junction bases outside the gene matches: 2. The length of the CDR3 is 16 residues. The TCR was taken from a man aged 45-65 years with active or convalescent COVID-19. The specimen sequenced was peripheral blood. J is TRBJ1-3 and V is TRBV14; TRBD1 matches at 8 bases. CDR3 bases: TGTGCCAGCAGCCAAGATCAGGGGGCTTCTGGAAACACCATATATTTT. Its translation: CASSQDQGASGNTIYF.